The 4 T cell receptor beta chains below all came from one sample that was sequenced in a study of blood T cells in healthy people across ages. A sample-barcoded 5' primer and a J-beta primer mix were used in a second PCR of roughly 6 to 11 cycles. From the 5' RACE reads, TCRdb called clonotypes with MiXCR, one entry per CDR3 protein. The sample consists of approximately 1.5 million distinct CDR3 sequences, under 55% of them appearing once. Material for sequencing was blood. These receptors originate from a woman younger than 35 in good health.

The rearrangement joins TRBV9 to TRBJ2-5; 7 bases are shared with TRBD1. V lost 2 bases and J lost 2; bases outside the gene matches: 3. This CDR3 contains 14 residues. Germline lookup yields CDR1 SGDLS and CDR2 YYNGEE. In nucleotides, the CDR3 is TGTGCCAGCAGCGTTACAGGGGATCAAGAGACCCAGTACTTC. It translates to CASSVTGDQETQYF.

This clonotype has more than one count but fewer than ten. The chain is built from TRBV5-1 and TRBJ2-3; D is ambiguous. The germline V gene encodes CDR1 SGHRS and CDR2 YFSETQ. Trimming cost V 0 bases and J 0 bases, with 11 bases left between them. This CDR3 is 16 amino acids long. The CDR3 DNA reads as TGCGCCAGCAGCTTGGAACAGTCAGCTAGCACAGATACGCAGTATTTT. Its protein product is CASSLEQSASTDTQYF.

The V gene is TRBV15, the J gene TRBJ2-7; D ambiguous. The germline V and J ends were trimmed by 1 base and 2 bases, with 15 bases remaining between them. The CDR3 consists of 16 residues. Germline V gene lookup returns CDR1 LNHNV and CDR2 YYDKDF (reference sequence). The DNA for the CDR3 is TGTGCCACCAGCAGAGGATCCTATGGGGTAACCTACGAGCAGTACTTC. It codes for CATSRGSYGVTYEQYF.

The sample holds one count of this clonotype. For the CDR3, the DNA is TGTGCCAGCAGTAAGGAGACTAACTATGGCTACACCTTC. Its translation is CASSKETNYGYTF. The V call is TRBV28, the J call TRBJ1-2; D ambiguous. Germline V gives CDR1 MDHEN, CDR2 SYDVKM. V dropped 5 bases and J dropped 0 bases, with 7 bases sitting between them. The CDR3 has 13 residues.